The rows below give T cell receptor beta chains drawn from one sample of a study of CXCR4 blockade with PD-1 therapy in pancreatic cancer. Here immunoSEQ multiplex PCR was the method, and the copy in TCRdb shows in-frame clones only, minus some. Of approximately 18,000 clones in the sample, about two thirds were seen once. Specimen: tumor tissue. Every receptor here comes from a human donor with pancreatic ductal adenocarcinoma. The CDR3 runs from the conserved cysteine through the conserved F or W. Each record gives: J gene, V gene, clone size, D gene, CDR3 protein, CDR3 DNA. D genes are given only for firm matches. Expanded clones are given a class, and other clones once, few, many or no size at all.

J: TRBJ2-1
V: TRBV18
size: NA
D: TRBD2
CDR3: CASSSGLAGYNEQFF
DNA: TGTGCCAGCTCAAGCGGGCTAGCGGGCTACAATGAGCAGTTCTTC

J: TRBJ2-5
V: TRBV18
size: NA
D: NA
CDR3: CASSGDEGRGETQYF
DNA: TGTGCCAGTTCCGGGGACGAGGGGCGCGGAGAGACCCAGTACTTC

J: TRBJ1-1
V: TRBV19
size: NA
D: NA
CDR3: CASSLGPGTVNTEAFF
DNA: TGTGCCAGTAGTTTGGGGCCCGGGACGGTGAACACTGAAGCTTTCTTT

J: TRBJ1-5
V: TRBV15
size: NA
D: TRBD1
CDR3: CATSSVTDRDGQPQHF
DNA: TGTGCCACCAGCAGTGTTACTGACAGGGACGGCCAGCCCCAGCATTTT

J: TRBJ1-2
V: TRBV6-8
size: NA
D: NA
CDR3: CASSYVGSYGYTF
DNA: TGTGCCAGCAGTTACGTGGGGTCCTATGGCTACACCTTC

J: TRBJ2-1
V: TRBV28
size: NA
D: NA
CDR3: CASWGTPSNEQFF
DNA: TGTGCCAGCTGGGGGACCCCCTCCAATGAGCAGTTCTTC

J: TRBJ1-1
V: TRBV18
size: NA
D: TRBD1
CDR3: CASSPIPGQGSTEAFF
DNA: TGTGCCAGCTCACCAATTCCGGGACAGGGGAGCACTGAAGCTTTCTTT

J: TRBJ1-4
V: TRBV28
size: NA
D: NA
CDR3: CASQSGTINEKLFF
DNA: TGTGCCAGCCAATCCGGGACGATCAATGAAAAACTGTTTTTT

J: TRBJ2-6
V: TRBV1
size: few
D: NA
CDR3: CASSQDGVSGANVLTF
DNA: TGCGCCAGCAGCCAAGATGGGGTATCTGGGGCCAACGTCCTGACTTTC

J: TRBJ2-1
V: TRBV29-1
size: NA
D: NA
CDR3: CSVTSPLPGYNEQFF
DNA: TGCAGCGTCACTAGCCCCCTCCCGGGCTACAATGAGCAGTTCTTC

J: TRBJ1-1
V: TRBV29-1
size: NA
D: NA
CDR3: CSVERLGTGGEAFF
DNA: TGCAGCGTTGAACGGCTTGGGACGGGGGGTGAAGCTTTCTTT